This record covers a single TCR beta chain. The antigen is unknown. CDR1 is KGHSH and CDR2 is LQKENI in the germline V gene. The CDR3 length is 12 residues. The V end was cut by 1 base, the J end by 8 bases, with 5 bases between. These data belong to a study of T cell responses to AZD1222 COVID-19 vaccine. Using immunoSEQ multiplex PCR, the repertoire was profiled, and TCRdb retains in-frame clones only, with some absent. The sample includes some 120,000 clones, 85% to 90% of them seen just once. Study outcomes and limitations: Nearly half of spike-specific TCRs reportedly target unmutated variant regions. Once two AZD1222 doses were given, Spike-specific TCR breadth and depth went up.

Sequencing used peripheral blood, obtained on day 0 of AZD1222 vaccination. The sequence derives from an adult in good health. This chain links TRBV18 with TRBJ1-4; D is unclear. The CDR3 spells CASSPREEKLFF. As DNA, the CDR3 is TGTGCCAGCTCACCACGCGAGGAAAAACTGTTTTTT.